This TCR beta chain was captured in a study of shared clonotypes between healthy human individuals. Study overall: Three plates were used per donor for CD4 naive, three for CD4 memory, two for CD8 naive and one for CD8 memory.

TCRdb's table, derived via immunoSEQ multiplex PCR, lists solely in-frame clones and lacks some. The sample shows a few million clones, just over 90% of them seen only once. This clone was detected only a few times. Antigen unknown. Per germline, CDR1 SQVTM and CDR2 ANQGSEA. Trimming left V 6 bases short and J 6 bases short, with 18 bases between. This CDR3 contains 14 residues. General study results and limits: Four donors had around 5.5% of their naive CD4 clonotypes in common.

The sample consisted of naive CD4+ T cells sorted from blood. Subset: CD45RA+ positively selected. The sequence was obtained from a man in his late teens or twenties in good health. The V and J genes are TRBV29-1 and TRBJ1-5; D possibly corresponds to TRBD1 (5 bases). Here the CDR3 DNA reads TGCAGCGTGAGTCCTACAAGGGGCAGTCAGCCCCAGCATTTT. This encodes CSVSPTRGSQPQHF.